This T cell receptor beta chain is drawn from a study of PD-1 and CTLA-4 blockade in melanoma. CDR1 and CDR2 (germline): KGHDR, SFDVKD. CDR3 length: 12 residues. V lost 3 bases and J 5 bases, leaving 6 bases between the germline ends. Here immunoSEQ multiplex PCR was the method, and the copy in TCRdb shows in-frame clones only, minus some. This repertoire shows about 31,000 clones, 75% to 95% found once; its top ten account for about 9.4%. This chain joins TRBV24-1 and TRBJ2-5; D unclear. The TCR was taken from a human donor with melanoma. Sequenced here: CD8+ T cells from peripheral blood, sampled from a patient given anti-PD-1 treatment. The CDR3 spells CATSDMGETQYF. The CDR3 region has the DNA TGTGCCACCAGTGATATGGGCGAGACCCAGTACTTC.